This T cell receptor beta chain emerged from a study of blood T cell repertoires in COVID-19. The wider study: COVID-19 samples, acute and convalescent, were from the United States, Italy and Spain. Sample material is recorded as cDNA or gDNA derived from T cells, B-cell-depleted T cells, or PBMCs.

The CDR3 loop spans 14 amino acids. CDR1 is MNHEY and CDR2 is SVGAGI in the germline V gene. Trimming removed 8 bases at V and 7 bases at J, with 21 bases between. Under the authors' procedure: Amplification of reference gene primers provided the estimated nucleated cell counts. Clones were read by immunoSEQ multiplex PCR, and TCRdb kept only the in-frame ones, dropping some. V, J and clone size were drawn from that table, and D and trimming were deduced from the DNA. The repertoire holds 100,000 to 120,000 clones, 70% to 90% seen once, with under 4% in the top ten. This sequence was found in a man aged 40-49 years with acute or convalescent COVID-19. The chain uses TRBV6-5 and TRBJ2-7, with D perhaps matching TRBD2 (7 bases). Sequenced sample: peripheral blood. This CDR3 reads CASGYGGLRWEQYF. The DNA for the CDR3 is TGTGCCAGCGGGTACGGGGGGCTGCGGTGGGAGCAGTACTTC.